This T cell receptor beta chain emerged from a study of blood T cell repertoires in COVID-19. Study-wide background: The study drew acute and convalescent COVID-19 samples from the United States, Italy and Spain. PBMCs, B-cell-depleted T cells, or T cells provided the cDNA or gDNA that made up the material.

Per germline, CDR1 GTSNPN and CDR2 SVGIG (reference sequence). The CDR3 is 13 residues long. V lost 0 bases, J lost 8 bases, and 13 bases lay in between. Original analysis: Amplification from reference gene primers served as the basis for estimated nucleated cell counts. Sequencing was performed with immunoSEQ multiplex PCR; in TCRdb, only in-frame clones are kept and a portion is missing. That table gives V, J and clone size, and the DNA gave D and trimming. In the table there are approximately 94,000 clones, roughly 88% of which are singletons. The genes are TRBV30 and TRBJ1-1; possible D gene TRBD1, 5 bases. The sequence was obtained from a woman between 70 and 85 years old with acute or convalescent COVID-19. What was sequenced was peripheral blood. As DNA, the CDR3 is TGTGCCTGGAGTGTTAGTTACAGGACAGAAGCTTTCTTT. This gives the protein CAWSVSYRTEAFF.